This T cell receptor beta chain stems from a study of T cell clonotyping in hematopoietic cell transplantation. Overall study findings and caveats: Pathologically expanded recipient clonotypes increased progressively from day 30 to day 180 as diversity fell.

This CDR3 contains 16 residues. Per germline, CDR1 SEHNR and CDR2 FQNEAQ (reference sequence). Deletions cut 5 bases from V and 0 bases from J, with 14 bases between. Clones were read by immunoSEQ multiplex PCR, and TCRdb kept only the in-frame ones, dropping some. Of fewer than 7,000 clones in the sample, roughly 70% are singletons; the top ten hold 28%. This clone was counted once. Its antigen is currently unknown. The receptor was isolated from a male patient aged 45-60 years who had an allogeneic stem cell transplant from an unrelated donor, so the T cells may come from the graft donor. Some clones in this sample may be carry-over from other donors' samples. The J gene is TRBJ1-3, the V gene TRBV7-9, with D possibly being TRBD1 (6 bases). Sequencing used PBMCs, obtained 180 days after allogeneic stem cell transplant. The CDR3 loop reads CASSRRTVFSGNTIYF. Here the CDR3 DNA reads TGTGCCAGCAGCCGAAGGACAGTCTTCTCTGGAAACACCATATATTTT.